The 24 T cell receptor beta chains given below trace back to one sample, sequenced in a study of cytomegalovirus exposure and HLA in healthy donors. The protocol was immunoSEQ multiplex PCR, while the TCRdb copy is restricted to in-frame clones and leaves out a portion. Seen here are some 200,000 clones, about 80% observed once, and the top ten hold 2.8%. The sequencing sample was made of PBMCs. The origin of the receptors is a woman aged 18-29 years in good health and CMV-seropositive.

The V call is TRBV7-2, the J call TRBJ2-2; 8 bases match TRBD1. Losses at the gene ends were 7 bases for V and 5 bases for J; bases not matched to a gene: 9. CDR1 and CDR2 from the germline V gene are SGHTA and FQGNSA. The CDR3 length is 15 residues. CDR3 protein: CASTPRTGLTGELFF. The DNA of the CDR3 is TGTGCCAGCACCCCTCGGACAGGGTTAACCGGGGAGCTGTTTTTT.

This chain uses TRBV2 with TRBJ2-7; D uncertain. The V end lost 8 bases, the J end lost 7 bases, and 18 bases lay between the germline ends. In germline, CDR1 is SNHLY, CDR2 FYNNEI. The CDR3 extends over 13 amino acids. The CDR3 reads CASASAGRSEQYF. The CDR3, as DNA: TGTGCCAGCGCATCGGCAGGTCGATCGGAGCAGTACTTC.

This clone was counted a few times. The CDR3 protein is CASRPPGLNEQFF. The CDR3 DNA sequence: TGTGCCAGCAGGCCTCCCGGGTTGAATGAGCAGTTCTTC. J is TRBJ2-1 and V is TRBV6-5; D remains unclear. The CDR3 consists of 13 residues. V shed 6 bases and J shed 7 bases, with 13 bases lying between them. In germline, CDR1 is MNHEY, CDR2 SVGAGI.

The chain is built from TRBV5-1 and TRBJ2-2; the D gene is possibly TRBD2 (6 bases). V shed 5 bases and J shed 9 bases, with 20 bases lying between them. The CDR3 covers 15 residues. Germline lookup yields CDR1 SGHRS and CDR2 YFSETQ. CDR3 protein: CASRREQGGLRELFF. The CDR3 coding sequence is TGCGCCAGCAGGCGTGAGCAGGGAGGTCTTCGGGAGCTGTTTTTT.

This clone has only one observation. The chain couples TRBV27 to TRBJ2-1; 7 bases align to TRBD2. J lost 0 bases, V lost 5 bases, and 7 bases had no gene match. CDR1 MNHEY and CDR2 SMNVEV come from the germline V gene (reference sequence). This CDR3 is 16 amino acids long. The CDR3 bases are TGTGCCAGCAGTGCTCCGGGAGGAGTCTCCTACAATGAGCAGTTCTTC. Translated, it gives CASSAPGGVSYNEQFF.

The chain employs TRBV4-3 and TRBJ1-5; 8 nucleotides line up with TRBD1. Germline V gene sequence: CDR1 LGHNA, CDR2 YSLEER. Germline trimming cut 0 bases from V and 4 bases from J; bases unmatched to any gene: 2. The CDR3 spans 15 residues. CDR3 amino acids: CASSQDRTGNQPQHF. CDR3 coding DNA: TGCGCCAGCAGCCAAGACCGGACAGGGAATCAGCCCCAGCATTTT.

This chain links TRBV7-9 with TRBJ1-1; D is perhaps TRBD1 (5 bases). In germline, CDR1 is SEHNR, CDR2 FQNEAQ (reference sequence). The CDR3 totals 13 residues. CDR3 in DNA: TGTGCTACGGGGGGAATATTCAACACTGAAGCTTTCTTT. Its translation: CATGGIFNTEAFF.

CDR3: CASSDYGLAGENVTQYF. CDR3 in DNA: TGTGCCAGCAGTGACTACGGACTAGCGGGGGAGAATGTGACCCAGTACTTC. The chain has TRBV6-4 and TRBJ2-5; 13 nucleotides align to TRBD2. CDR1 and CDR2 from the germline V gene are MRHNA and SNTAGT. V shed 1 base, J shed 7 bases, and the junction held 9 bases outside the gene matches. This CDR3 is built from 17 residues.

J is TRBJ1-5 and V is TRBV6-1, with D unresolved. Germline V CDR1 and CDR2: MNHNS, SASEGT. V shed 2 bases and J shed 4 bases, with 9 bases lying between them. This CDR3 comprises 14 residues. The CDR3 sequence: CASSELEGNQPQHF. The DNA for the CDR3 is TGTGCCAGCAGTGAACTTGAGGGAAATCAGCCCCAGCATTTT.

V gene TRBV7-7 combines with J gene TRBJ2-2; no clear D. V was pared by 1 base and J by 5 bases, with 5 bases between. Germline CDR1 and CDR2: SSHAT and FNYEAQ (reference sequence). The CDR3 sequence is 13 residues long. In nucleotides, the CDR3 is TGTGCCAGCAGCTTAGAGAGAACCGGGGAGCTGTTTTTT. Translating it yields CASSLERTGELFF.

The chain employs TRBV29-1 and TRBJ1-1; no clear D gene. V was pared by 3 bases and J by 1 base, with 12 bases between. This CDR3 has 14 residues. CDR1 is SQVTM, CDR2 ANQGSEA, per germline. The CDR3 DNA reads TGCAGCGTTGATAAGGCGGGCGGGAACACTGAAGCTTTCTTT. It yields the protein CSVDKAGGNTEAFF.

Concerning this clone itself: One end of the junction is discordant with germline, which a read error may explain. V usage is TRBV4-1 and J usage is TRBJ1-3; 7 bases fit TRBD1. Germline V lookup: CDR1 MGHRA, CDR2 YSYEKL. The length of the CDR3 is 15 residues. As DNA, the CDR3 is TGCGCCAGCACCCAAGGGGGCGCAGGTGGAAACACCATATATTTT. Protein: CASTQGGAGGNTIYF.

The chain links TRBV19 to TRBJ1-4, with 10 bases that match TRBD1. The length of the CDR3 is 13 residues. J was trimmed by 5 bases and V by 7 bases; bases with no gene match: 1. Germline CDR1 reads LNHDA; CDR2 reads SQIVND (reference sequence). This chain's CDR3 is CASMDRGNEKLFF. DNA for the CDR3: TGTGCCAGTATGGACAGGGGGAATGAAAAACTGTTTTTT.

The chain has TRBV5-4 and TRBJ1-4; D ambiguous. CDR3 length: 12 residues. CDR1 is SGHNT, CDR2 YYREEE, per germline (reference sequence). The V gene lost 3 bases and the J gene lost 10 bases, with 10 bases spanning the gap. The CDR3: CASSSEGGKLFF. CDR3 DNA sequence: TGTGCCAGCAGCTCGGAGGGAGGAAAACTGTTTTTT.

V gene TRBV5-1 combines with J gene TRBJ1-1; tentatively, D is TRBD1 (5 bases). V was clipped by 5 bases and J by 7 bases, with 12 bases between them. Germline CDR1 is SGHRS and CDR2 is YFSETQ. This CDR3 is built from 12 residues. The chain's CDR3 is CASSVQGVEAFF. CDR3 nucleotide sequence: TGCGCCAGCAGTGTACAAGGGGTTGAAGCTTTCTTT. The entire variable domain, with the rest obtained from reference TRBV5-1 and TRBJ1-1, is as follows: KAGVTQTPRYLIKTRGQQVTLSCSPISGHRSVSWYQQTPGQGLQFLFEYFSETQRNKGNFPGRFSGRQFSNSRSEMNVSTLELGDSALYLCASSVQGVEAFFGQGTRLTVV.

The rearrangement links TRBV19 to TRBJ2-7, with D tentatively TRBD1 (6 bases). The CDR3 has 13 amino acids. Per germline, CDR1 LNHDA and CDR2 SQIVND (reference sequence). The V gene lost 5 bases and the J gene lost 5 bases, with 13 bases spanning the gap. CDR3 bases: TGTGCCAGTAGTGACCTCAGGGGTCACGAGCAGTACTTC. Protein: CASSDLRGHEQYF.

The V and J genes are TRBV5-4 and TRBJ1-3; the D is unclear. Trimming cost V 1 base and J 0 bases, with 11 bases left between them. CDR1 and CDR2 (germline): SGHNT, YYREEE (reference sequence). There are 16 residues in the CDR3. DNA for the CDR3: TGTGCCAGCAGCTTGTACGGGAAGAGCTCTGGAAACACCATATATTTT. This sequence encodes CASSLYGKSSGNTIYF.

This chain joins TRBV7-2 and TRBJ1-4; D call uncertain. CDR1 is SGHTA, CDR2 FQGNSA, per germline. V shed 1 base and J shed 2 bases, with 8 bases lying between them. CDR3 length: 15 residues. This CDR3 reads CASSLGQATNEKLFF. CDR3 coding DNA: TGTGCCAGCAGCTTAGGCCAGGCGACTAATGAAAAACTGTTTTTT.

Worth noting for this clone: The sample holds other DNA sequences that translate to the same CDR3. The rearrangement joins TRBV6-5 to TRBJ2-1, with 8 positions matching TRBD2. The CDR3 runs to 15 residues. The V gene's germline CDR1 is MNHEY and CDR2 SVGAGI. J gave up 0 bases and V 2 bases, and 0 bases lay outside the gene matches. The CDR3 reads CASSYSGGSYNEQFF. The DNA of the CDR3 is TGTGCCAGCAGTTACAGCGGGGGCTCCTACAATGAGCAGTTCTTC.

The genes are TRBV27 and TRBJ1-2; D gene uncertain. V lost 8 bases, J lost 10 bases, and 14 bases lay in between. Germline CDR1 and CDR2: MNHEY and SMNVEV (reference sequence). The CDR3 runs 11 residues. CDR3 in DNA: TGTGCCAGCCTTGCCGGACTGACCTACACCTTC. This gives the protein CASLAGLTYTF.

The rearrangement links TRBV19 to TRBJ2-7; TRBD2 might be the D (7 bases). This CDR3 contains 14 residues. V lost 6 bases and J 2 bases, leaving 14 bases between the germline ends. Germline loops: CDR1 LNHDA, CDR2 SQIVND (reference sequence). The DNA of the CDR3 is TGTGCCAGTAGCGAGGGGGGGTTGGCCTACGAGCAGTACTTC. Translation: CASSEGGLAYEQYF.

The CDR3 reads CAISRTGISYEQYF. The DNA of the CDR3 is TGTGCCATCAGCAGGACAGGGATCTCCTACGAGCAGTACTTC. J is TRBJ2-7 and V is TRBV6-5, with 8 bases fitting TRBD1. Germline V CDR1 and CDR2: MNHEY, SVGAGI. The CDR3 has 14 amino acids. J was trimmed by 0 bases and V by 10 bases; bases with no gene match: 8.

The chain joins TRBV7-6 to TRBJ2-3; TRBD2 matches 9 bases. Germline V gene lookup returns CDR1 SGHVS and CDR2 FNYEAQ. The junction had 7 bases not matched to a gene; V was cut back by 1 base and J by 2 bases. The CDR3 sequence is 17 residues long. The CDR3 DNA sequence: TGTGCCAGCAGCTTAGACGAGCGGGGGGTCGACACAGATACGCAGTATTTT. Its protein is CASSLDERGVDTDTQYF.

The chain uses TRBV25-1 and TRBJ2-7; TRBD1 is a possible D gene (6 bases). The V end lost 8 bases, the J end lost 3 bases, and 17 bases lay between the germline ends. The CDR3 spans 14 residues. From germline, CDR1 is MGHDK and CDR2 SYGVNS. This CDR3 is CASGAGTRGYEQYF. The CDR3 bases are TGTGCCAGCGGAGCCGGGACAAGGGGCTACGAGCAGTACTTC.